The 6 T cell receptor beta chains presented below share a single source sample, sequenced in a study of response to subunit inactivated influenza vaccine. MiXCR was run by TCRdb on the RT-PCR reads, yielding one entry per CDR3 protein. Of 550,000 to 800,000 distinct CDR3 sequences detected, approximately 13% appear once; the ten largest clones hold 6.5% to 8.5%. This sample comprised PBMCs from blood, obtained 14 days before vaccination. The receptors originated from a man aged 50 to 60 who received an inactivated influenza vaccine.

In its sample, this clonotype was seen many times. The chain links TRBV27 to TRBJ2-1, with 8 bases lining up with TRBD2. This CDR3 contains 15 residues. The trim removed 3 bases at V and 3 bases at J, leaving 4 bases unmatched. CDR1 and CDR2 from the germline V gene are MNHEY and SMNVEV (reference sequence). CDR3 protein: CASSLVRGVYNEQFF. CDR3 nucleotides: TGTGCCAGCAGTTTGGTGCGGGGGGTCTACAATGAGCAGTTCTTC.

The chain uses TRBV2 and TRBJ2-5, with D unclear. Germline CDR1 is SNHLY and CDR2 is FYNNEI. V gave up 7 bases and J gave up 5 bases, with 20 bases separating them. CDR3 length: 15 amino acids. The CDR3 DNA reads TGTGCCAGCATTAGACCCTCCGAGGTTACGGAGACCCAGTACTTC. Translated, it gives CASIRPSEVTETQYF.

This clonotype occurred a few times. This chain joins TRBV12-3 or TRBV12-4 and TRBJ2-7, with 10 bases fitting TRBD1. After removal of 7 bases from V and 5 bases from J, the junction contained 8 bases not matched to a gene. The CDR3 covers 14 residues. CDR3 nucleotides: TGTGCCAGCAAAACCGGGACAGGGGTCCACGAGCAGTACTTC. Amino acids: CASKTGTGVHEQYF.

Details on this clonotype: One junction end does not reproduce the germline sequence, and a read error may be involved. The V gene is TRBV11-2, the J gene TRBJ2-5; D may be TRBD1 (5 bases). This CDR3 spans 13 amino acids. Germline CDR1 is SGHAT and CDR2 is FQNNGV. CDR3 bases: TGTGCCAGCACCTTAGGGGTTCAAGAGACCCAGTACTTC. Amino acids: CASTLGVQETQYF.

This clonotype was seen a handful of times. The chain is built from TRBV7-2 and TRBJ2-7, with 7 bases fitting TRBD1. Germline V gene sequence: CDR1 SGHTA, CDR2 FQGNSA. After removal of 3 bases from V and 1 base from J, the junction contained 3 bases not matched to a gene. CDR3 size: 14 residues. DNA of the CDR3: TGTGCCAGCAGCTTGACAGGGTGGTCCTACGAGCAGTACTTC. Translation gives CASSLTGWSYEQYF.

This clonotype was seen only a few times. The rearrangement uses TRBV7-9 and TRBJ2-1; D is possibly TRBD1 (5 bases). Germline V gene data show CDR1 as SEHNR and CDR2 as FQNEAQ (reference sequence). The V end was cut by 8 bases, the J end by 6 bases, with 17 bases between. The CDR3 totals 14 residues. CDR3 nucleotide sequence: TGTGCCAGCCAAAAGGGGTCGATGAGCAATGAGCAGTTCTTC. Translated: CASQKGSMSNEQFF.